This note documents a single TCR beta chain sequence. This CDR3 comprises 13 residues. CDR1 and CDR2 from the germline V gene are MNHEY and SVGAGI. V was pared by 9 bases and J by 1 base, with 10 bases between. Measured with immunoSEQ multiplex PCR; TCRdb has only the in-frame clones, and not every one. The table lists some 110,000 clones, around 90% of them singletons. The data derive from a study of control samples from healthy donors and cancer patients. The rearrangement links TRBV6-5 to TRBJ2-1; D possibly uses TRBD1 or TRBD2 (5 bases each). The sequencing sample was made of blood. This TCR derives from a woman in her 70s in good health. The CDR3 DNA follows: TGTGCCAGTCATGGGGGATCCTACAATGAGCAGTTCTTC. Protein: CASHGGSYNEQFF.